This T cell receptor (beta chain) was observed in a study of cytomegalovirus exposure and HLA in healthy donors. PCR employed 60 Vbeta and 13 Jbeta primers. Measured with immunoSEQ multiplex PCR; TCRdb has only the in-frame clones, and not every one. This table has 140,000 to 150,000 clones, 80% appearing once. As to this clone: Its specificity is not known.

Although they were nominally healthy when sampled, donors likely had unrecorded immune exposures. Germline lookup yields CDR1 LNHDA and CDR2 SQIVND (reference sequence). V was clipped by 3 bases and J by 7 bases, with 10 bases between them. CDR3 size: 13 residues. Points from the study as a whole: The dataset shows that most TCR sequences were rare, while some public TCRs occurred in many donors. It was approximately 170 TCR beta chains that were listed as cytomegalovirus-associated.

This chain connects TRBV19 to TRBJ1-5, with D unclear. The clonotype originates from a man aged 35-49 years in good health and CMV-seronegative. The specimen sequenced was PBMCs. CDR3 sequence reads: CASSMAREQPQHF. The CDR3 nucleotides read TGTGCCAGTAGTATGGCGAGGGAGCAGCCCCAGCATTTT.